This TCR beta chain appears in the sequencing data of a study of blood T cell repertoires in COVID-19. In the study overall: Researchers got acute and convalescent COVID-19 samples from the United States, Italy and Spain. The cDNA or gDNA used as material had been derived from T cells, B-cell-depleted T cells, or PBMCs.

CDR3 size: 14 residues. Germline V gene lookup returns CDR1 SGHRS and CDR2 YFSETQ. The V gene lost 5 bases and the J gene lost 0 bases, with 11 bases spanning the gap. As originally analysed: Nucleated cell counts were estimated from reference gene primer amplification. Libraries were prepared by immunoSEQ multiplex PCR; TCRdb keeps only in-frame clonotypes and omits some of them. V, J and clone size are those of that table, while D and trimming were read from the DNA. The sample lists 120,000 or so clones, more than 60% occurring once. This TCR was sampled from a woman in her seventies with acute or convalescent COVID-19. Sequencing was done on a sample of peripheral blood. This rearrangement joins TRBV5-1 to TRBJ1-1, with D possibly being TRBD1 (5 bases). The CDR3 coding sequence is TGCGCCAGCAGTGGAGGGGTTATGAACACTGAAGCTTTCTTT. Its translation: CASSGGVMNTEAFF. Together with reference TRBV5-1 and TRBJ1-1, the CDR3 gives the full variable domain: KAGVTQTPRYLIKTRGQQVTLSCSPISGHRSVSWYQQTPGQGLQFLFEYFSETQRNKGNFPGRFSGRQFSNSRSEMNVSTLELGDSALYLCASSGGVMNTEAFFGQGTRLTVV.